The 10 T cell receptor beta chains listed next were all sequenced from one sample in a study of regulatory T cells in long-lasting Graves disease. This sample's time point: newly diagnosed GD, antithyroid drugs for less than 3 months. RNA from PBMCs was the source of the TCR library. HTBI primers from iRepertoire and Arm-PCR of CDR3 regions yielded the TCR beta libraries. TCRdb redid the calling of the multiplex PCR reads with MiXCR, one entry per CDR3 protein. This sample has around 460,000 distinct CDR3 sequences, with 14% found just once. The same sample was also used in a study of T cells in Graves' hyperthyroidism and ophthalmopathy.

Specimen: peripheral blood mononuclear cells (PBMCs), collected at new diagnosis, from a patient treated with antithyroid drugs. The source is a woman aged 45-65 years with Graves disease.

As regards this clonotype: A much larger clonotype is one base distant, so this may be a read error. The chain combines TRBV30 with TRBJ1-2; D may be TRBD1 (6 bases). The CDR3 spans 12 residues. Germline CDR1 and CDR2: GTSNPN and SVGIG (reference sequence). The CDR3 DNA reads as TGTGCCTCGAGTTCCGGACAGTACGGCTACACCTTC. Its translation: CASSSGQYGYTF.

On this clonotype: With only one base between it and a far larger clone, this is likely a read error. As DNA, the CDR3 is TGTGCCAGCAGCTCTACTCTAGCGGACTACAATGAGCAGTTCTTC. Protein sequence: CASSSTLADYNEQFF. This rearrangement joins TRBV6-2 or TRBV6-3 to TRBJ2-1, with TRBD2 matching 7 bases. The CDR3 spans 15 residues. Germline V CDR1 and CDR2: MNHEY, SVGEGT. V lost 6 bases, J lost 3 bases, and 8 bases stayed unmatched.

DNA of the CDR3: TGTGCCAGCAGGGAAACAGGGACGGACGAGCAGTACTTC. This codes for CASRETGTDEQYF. This chain links TRBV2 with TRBJ2-7; possibly TRBD1 for D (6 bases). This CDR3 contains 13 residues. Trimming cost V 6 bases and J 5 bases, with 14 bases left between them. Per the germline V gene, CDR1 is SNHLY and CDR2 is FYNNEI.

This clonotype was detected many times. This sequence joins TRBV2 and TRBJ1-5; D might be TRBD1 (6 bases). In germline, CDR1 is SNHLY, CDR2 FYNNEI. There are 15 residues in the CDR3. Trimming took 3 bases from V and 0 from J, leaving 9 bases between them. The CDR3 DNA reads TGTGCCAGCAGTGAGGAGGGGGATAGCAATCAGCCCCAGCATTTT. Translation gives CASSEEGDSNQPQHF.

This clonotype was seen ten or more times. The rearrangement joins TRBV11-2 to TRBJ1-1; D might be TRBD1 (5 bases). Trimming left V 4 bases short and J 0 bases short, with 12 bases between. Germline values: CDR1 SGHAT, CDR2 FQNNGV. This CDR3 has 15 amino acids. The CDR3 loop reads CASSYEGNMNTEAFF. CDR3 sequence (DNA): TGTGCCAGCAGCTACGAGGGGAATATGAACACTGAAGCTTTCTTT.

This chain uses TRBV4-1 with TRBJ2-1, with 7 bases identical to TRBD2. Per germline, CDR1 MGHRA and CDR2 YSYEKL. The CDR3 loop spans 16 amino acids. J lost 9 bases, V lost 0 bases, and 11 bases had no gene match. The CDR3 DNA sequence: TGCGCCAGCAGCCAAGAGGCAACTAGCGCCTGGGGTGAGCAGTTCTTC. It is translated as CASSQEATSAWGEQFF.

The sample holds many counts of this clonotype. CDR3 in DNA: TGTGCCACCAGGGCCTCGTGGGGGCCCTACGAGCAGTACTTC. Translating gives CATRASWGPYEQYF. The rearrangement joins TRBV24-1 to TRBJ2-7; possibly TRBD1 for D (6 bases). From germline, CDR1 is KGHDR and CDR2 SFDVKD. CDR3 size: 14 residues. V gave up 7 bases and J gave up 2 bases, with 14 bases separating them.

A few counts support this clonotype. The J gene is TRBJ2-1, the V gene TRBV20-1; D is uncertain. Trimming took off 5 bases at V and 0 bases at J, with 11 bases between the two ends. The V gene's germline CDR1 is DFQATT and CDR2 SNEGSKA (reference sequence). The CDR3 runs to 14 residues. CDR3 residues: CSASKESSYNEQFF. DNA of the CDR3: TGCAGTGCTTCCAAGGAAAGCTCCTACAATGAGCAGTTCTTC.

This clonotype was recorded many times. V is TRBV27 and J is TRBJ2-7, with 7 nucleotides matching TRBD1. J was trimmed by 2 bases and V by 6 bases; bases with no gene match: 4. The CDR3 consists of 13 residues. The germline CDR1 and CDR2 sequences are MNHEY and SMNVEV (reference sequence). This CDR3 is CASRGTATYEQYF. Here the CDR3 DNA reads TGTGCCAGCAGGGGGACAGCCACCTACGAGCAGTACTTC.

The J gene is TRBJ2-7, the V gene TRBV20-1, with 11 bases identical to TRBD2. The V segment lost 4 bases and the J segment 0 bases; nucleotides outside the gene matches: 5. Germline assignment: CDR1 DFQATT and CDR2 SNEGSKA (reference sequence). This CDR3 has 15 residues. Here the CDR3 reads CSAKGLAGLSYEQYF. The CDR3 coding sequence is TGCAGTGCTAAAGGACTAGCGGGTCTCTCCTACGAGCAGTACTTC.